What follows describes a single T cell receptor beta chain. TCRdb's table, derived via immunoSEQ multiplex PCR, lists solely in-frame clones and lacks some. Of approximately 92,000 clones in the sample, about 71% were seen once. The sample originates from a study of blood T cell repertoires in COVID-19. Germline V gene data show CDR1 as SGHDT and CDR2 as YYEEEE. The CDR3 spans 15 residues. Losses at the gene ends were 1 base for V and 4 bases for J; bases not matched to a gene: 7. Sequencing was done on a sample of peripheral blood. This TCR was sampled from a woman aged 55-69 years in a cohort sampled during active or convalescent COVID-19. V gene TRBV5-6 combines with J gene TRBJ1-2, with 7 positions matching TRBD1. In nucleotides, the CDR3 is TGTGCCAGCAGCTTGCGGCAGGGGGTCATCTATGGCTACACCTTC. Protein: CASSLRQGVIYGYTF.